The next 10 T cell receptor beta chains were all read from a single sample in a study of a mutant IDH1 vaccine in newly diagnosed glioma. The time point denotes: week 35, safety follow-up. A 20-mer mutant IDH1 peptide at 300 ug was injected subcutaneously with topical imiquimod. Their antigen targets remain unknown. Assay: immunoSEQ multiplex PCR; the TCRdb copy retains only in-frame clones and omits some. The table has around 32,000 clones, roughly 85% seen once. The sequencing used PBMCs, collected from a glioma patient whose treatment included an IDH1 peptide vaccine. The receptors come from a woman between 18 and 30 years old with glioma.

The chain combines TRBV19 with TRBJ2-3, with TRBD2 identical over 14 bases. After removal of 4 bases from V and 5 bases from J, the junction contained 5 bases not matched to a gene. The CDR3 contains 16 residues. The germline CDR1 and CDR2 sequences are LNHDA and SQIVND (reference sequence). The CDR3 DNA is TGTGCCAGTAGTAATCGACTAGCGGGAGGGGGAGATACGCAGTATTTT. It specifies CASSNRLAGGGDTQYF.

V usage is TRBV4-2 and J usage is TRBJ2-5, with 11 bases lining up with TRBD2. The DNA matches TRBJ2-7 better at its end, which makes the J call doubtful. The CDR3 loop spans 15 amino acids. Germline values: CDR1 LGHNA, CDR2 YNFKEQ. CDR3: CASSQDVAGGYEQYF. The DNA of the CDR3 is TGTGCCAGCAGCCAAGATGTAGCGGGGGGGTACGAGCAGTACTTC.

The J gene is TRBJ1-2, the V gene TRBV4-2; D gene ambiguous. The CDR3 covers 15 residues. Looked up from germline, CDR1 is LGHNA and CDR2 is YNFKEQ. The V end lost 1 base, the J end lost 6 bases, and 15 bases lay between the germline ends. CDR3 sequence reads: CASSQGLGSVDGYTF. CDR3 DNA: TGTGCCAGCAGCCAAGGTTTGGGGTCCGTCGATGGCTACACCTTC.

V and J are TRBV5-1 and TRBJ2-5; D uncertain. The CDR3 runs 12 residues. CDR1 is SGHRS, CDR2 YFSETQ, per germline. The V gene lost 4 bases and the J gene lost 0 bases, with 4 bases spanning the gap. The DNA of the CDR3 is TGCGCCAGCAGCGCCAACCAAGAGACCCAGTACTTC. It yields the protein CASSANQETQYF.

The chain uses TRBV28 and TRBJ2-5; no definite D call. V was clipped by 3 bases and J by 1 base, with 6 bases between them. The CDR3 extends over 13 amino acids. Germline assignment: CDR1 MDHEN and CDR2 SYDVKM. In DNA form, the CDR3 reads TGTGCCAGCAGTTTTGGCTTCCAAGAGACCCAGTACTTC. Encoded protein: CASSFGFQETQYF.

The V and J genes are TRBV18 and TRBJ2-7; 13 bases are shared with TRBD2. Unmatched junction bases numbered 4, after V lost 6 bases and J lost 2 bases. Looked up from germline, CDR1 is KGHSH and CDR2 is LQKENI. This CDR3 has 15 residues. The DNA for the CDR3 is TGTGCCAGCTCTCGCACTAGCGGGGGGGCCTACGAGCAGTACTTC. Encoded protein: CASSRTSGGAYEQYF.

This clone has a handful of counts. The chain has TRBV5-1 and TRBJ2-7; perhaps D is TRBD1 or TRBD2 (5 bases each). The V and J ends lost 1 base and 1 base respectively, with 12 bases between them. The CDR3 runs to 15 residues. Per the germline V gene, CDR1 is SGHRS and CDR2 is YFSETQ. The CDR3 DNA is TGCGCCAGCAGCTTGTGGGGGACCGGATCCTACGAGCAGTACTTC. Protein: CASSLWGTGSYEQYF.

The rearrangement joins TRBV4-2 to TRBJ2-7; 10 nucleotides align to TRBD2. This CDR3 spans 14 amino acids. Germline V lookup: CDR1 LGHNA, CDR2 YNFKEQ. V dropped 1 base and J dropped 4; count of bases not matched to a gene: 1. CDR3 DNA sequence: TGTGCCAGCAGCCAAGCTAGCGGGGGTTACGAGCAGTACTTC. Translated, it gives CASSQASGGYEQYF.

The chain employs TRBV9 and TRBJ2-7, with TRBD1 identical over 10 bases. Per germline, CDR1 SGDLS and CDR2 YYNGEE. The trim removed 4 bases at V and 4 bases at J, leaving 2 bases unmatched. This CDR3 contains 13 residues. Here the CDR3 DNA reads TGTGCCAGCAGCCCGGGACAGGGGTACGAGCAGTACTTC. Amino acid sequence: CASSPGQGYEQYF.

The chain couples TRBV7-2 to TRBJ2-3; D is uncertain. Trimming removed 3 bases at V and 2 bases at J, with 6 bases between. Germline V gene data show CDR1 as SGHTA and CDR2 as FQGNSA. This CDR3 region has 13 residues. The CDR3 DNA is TGTGCCAGCAGCTTTACAGCCACAGATACGCAGTATTTT. Protein product: CASSFTATDTQYF.